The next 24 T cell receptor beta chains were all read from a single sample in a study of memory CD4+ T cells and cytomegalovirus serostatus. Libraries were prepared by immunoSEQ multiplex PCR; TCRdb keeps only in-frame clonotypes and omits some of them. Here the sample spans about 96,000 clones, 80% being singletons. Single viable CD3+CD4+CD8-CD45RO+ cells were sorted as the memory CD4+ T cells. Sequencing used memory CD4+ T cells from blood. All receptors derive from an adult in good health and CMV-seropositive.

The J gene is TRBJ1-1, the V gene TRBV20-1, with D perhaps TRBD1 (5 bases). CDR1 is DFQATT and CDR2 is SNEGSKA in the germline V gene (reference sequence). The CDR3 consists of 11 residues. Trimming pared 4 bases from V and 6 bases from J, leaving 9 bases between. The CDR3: CSAIWGSEAFF. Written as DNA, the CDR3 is TGCAGTGCTATTTGGGGCTCTGAAGCTTTCTTT.

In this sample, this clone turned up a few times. CDR3 coding DNA: TGTGCCAGCAGTTTGACTAGGGACGCCGGGGAGCTGTTTTTT. Its protein product is CASSLTRDAGELFF. This chain uses TRBV27 with TRBJ2-2; TRBD2 might be the D (6 bases). CDR1 and CDR2 (germline): MNHEY, SMNVEV (reference sequence). The CDR3 has 14 residues. V was pared by 3 bases and J by 6 bases, with 11 bases between.

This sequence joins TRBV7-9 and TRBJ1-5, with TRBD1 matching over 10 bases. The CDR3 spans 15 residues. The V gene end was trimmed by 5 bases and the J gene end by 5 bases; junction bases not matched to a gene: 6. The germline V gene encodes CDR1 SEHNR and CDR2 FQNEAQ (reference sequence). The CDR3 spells CASSPLGTGDQPQHF. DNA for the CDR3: TGTGCCAGCAGCCCACTCGGGACAGGGGATCAGCCCCAGCATTTT.

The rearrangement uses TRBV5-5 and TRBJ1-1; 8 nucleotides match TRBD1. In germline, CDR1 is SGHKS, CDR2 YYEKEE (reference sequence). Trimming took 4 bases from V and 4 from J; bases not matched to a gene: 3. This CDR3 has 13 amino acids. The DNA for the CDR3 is TGTGCCAGCAGCGTAACAGGGGGCACTGAAGCTTTCTTT. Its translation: CASSVTGGTEAFF.

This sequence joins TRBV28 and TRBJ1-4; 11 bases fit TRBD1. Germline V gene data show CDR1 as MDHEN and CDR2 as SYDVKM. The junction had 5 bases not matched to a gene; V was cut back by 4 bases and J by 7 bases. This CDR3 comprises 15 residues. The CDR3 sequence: CASSSPGQGVEKLFF. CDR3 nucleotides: TGTGCCAGCAGTTCACCGGGACAGGGGGTTGAAAAACTGTTTTTT.

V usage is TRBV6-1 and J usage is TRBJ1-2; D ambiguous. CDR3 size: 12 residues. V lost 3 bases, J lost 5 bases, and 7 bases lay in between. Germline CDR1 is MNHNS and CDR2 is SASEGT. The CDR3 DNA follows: TGTGCCAGCAGTGATTACGGTTATGGCTACACCTTC. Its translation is CASSDYGYGYTF.

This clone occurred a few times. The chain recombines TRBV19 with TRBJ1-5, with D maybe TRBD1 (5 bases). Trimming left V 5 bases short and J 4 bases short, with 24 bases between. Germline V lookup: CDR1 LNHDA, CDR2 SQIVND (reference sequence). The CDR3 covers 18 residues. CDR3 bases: TGTGCCAGTAGTCTACAGGCTCACCACGGGCATGTGAATCAGCCCCAGCATTTT. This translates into CASSLQAHHGHVNQPQHF.

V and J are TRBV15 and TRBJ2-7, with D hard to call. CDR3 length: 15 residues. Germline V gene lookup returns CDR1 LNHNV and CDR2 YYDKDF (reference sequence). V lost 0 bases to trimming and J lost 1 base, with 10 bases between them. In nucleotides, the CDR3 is TGTGCCACCAGCAGAGACCTACTCGGTTCCTACGAGCAGTACTTC. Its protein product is CATSRDLLGSYEQYF.

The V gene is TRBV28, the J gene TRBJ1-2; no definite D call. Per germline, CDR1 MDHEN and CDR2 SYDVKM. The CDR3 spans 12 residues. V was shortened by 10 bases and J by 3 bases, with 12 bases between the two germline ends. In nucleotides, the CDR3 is TGTGCCACCCTGGTTGACTACTATGGCTACACCTTC. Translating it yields CATLVDYYGYTF.

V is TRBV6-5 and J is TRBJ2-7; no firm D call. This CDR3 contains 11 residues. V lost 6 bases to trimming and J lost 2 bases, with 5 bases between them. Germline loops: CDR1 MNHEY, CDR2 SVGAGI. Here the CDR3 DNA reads TGTGCCAGCAGCGGAGCCTACGAGCAGTACTTC. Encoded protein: CASSGAYEQYF.

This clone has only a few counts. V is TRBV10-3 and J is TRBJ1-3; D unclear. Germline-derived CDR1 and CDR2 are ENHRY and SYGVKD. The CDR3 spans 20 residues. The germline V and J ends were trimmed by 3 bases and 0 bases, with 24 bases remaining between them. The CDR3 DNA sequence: TGTGCCATCAGTGATCGAGCCATGGACGGCTCGACTCTCTCTGGAAACACCATATATTTT. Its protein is CAISDRAMDGSTLSGNTIYF.

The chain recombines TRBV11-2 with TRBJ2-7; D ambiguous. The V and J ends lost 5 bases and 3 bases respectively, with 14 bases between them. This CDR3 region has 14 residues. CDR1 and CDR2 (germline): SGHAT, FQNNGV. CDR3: CASSPSQTLYEQYF. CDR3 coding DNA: TGTGCCAGCAGCCCAAGTCAAACCCTCTACGAGCAGTACTTC.

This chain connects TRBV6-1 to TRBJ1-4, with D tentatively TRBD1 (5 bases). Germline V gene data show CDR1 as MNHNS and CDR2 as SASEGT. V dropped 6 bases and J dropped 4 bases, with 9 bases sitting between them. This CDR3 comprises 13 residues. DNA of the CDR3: TGTGCCAGCAGCAGGGTGTTTAATGAAAAACTGTTTTTT. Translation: CASSRVFNEKLFF.

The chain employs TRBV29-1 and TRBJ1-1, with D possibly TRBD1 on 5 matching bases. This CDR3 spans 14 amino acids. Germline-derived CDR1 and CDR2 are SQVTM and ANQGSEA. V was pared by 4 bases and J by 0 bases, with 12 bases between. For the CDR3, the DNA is TGCAGCGTTGTGCCAGGGTACATGAACACTGAAGCTTTCTTT. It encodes CSVVPGYMNTEAFF.

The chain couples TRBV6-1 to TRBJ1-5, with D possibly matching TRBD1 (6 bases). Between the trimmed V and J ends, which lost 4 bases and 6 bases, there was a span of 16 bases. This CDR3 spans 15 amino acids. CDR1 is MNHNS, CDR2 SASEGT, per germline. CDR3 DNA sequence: TGTGCCAGCAGTGTTGGAGGGGGAGGGTCTCAGCCCCAGCATTTT. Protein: CASSVGGGGSQPQHF.

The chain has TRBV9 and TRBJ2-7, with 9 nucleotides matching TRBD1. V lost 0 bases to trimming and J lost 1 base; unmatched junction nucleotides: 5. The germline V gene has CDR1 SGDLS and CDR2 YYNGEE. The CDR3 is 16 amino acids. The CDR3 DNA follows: TGTGCCAGCAGCGTAGGGGTGGGACAGGGTTCCTACGAGCAGTACTTC. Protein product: CASSVGVGQGSYEQYF.

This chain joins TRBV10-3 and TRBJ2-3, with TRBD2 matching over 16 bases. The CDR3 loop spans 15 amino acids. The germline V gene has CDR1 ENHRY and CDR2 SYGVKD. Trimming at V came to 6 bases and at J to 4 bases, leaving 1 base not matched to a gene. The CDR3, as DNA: TGTGCCATCAGAGGGACTAGCGGGAGGGCAGATACGCAGTATTTT. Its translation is CAIRGTSGRADTQYF.

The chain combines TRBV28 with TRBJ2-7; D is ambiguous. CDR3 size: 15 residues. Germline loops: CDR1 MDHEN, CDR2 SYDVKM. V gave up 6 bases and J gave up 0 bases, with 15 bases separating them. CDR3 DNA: TGTGCCAGCAGCCCCGCGGCGGTGAGCTCCTACGAGCAGTACTTC. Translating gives CASSPAAVSSYEQYF.

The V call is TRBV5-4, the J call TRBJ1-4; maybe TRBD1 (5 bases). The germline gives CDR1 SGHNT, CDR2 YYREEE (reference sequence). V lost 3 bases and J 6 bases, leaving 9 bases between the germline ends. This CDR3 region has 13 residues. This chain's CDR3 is CASSSRDDEKLFF. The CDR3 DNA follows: TGTGCCAGCAGCTCCCGGGACGATGAAAAACTGTTTTTT.

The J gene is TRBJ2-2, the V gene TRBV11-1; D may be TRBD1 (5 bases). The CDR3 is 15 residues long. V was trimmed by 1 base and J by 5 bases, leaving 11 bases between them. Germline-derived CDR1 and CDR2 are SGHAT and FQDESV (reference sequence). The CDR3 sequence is CASSLVGVGTGELFF. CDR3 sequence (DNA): TGTGCCAGCAGCTTAGTAGGGGTCGGGACCGGGGAGCTGTTTTTT.

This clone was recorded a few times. CDR3 sequence: CASSWTGTVNTGELFF. CDR3 nucleotides: TGCGCCAGCAGCTGGACCGGGACAGTGAACACCGGGGAGCTGTTTTTT. The rearrangement uses TRBV5-1 and TRBJ2-2; 7 bases map to TRBD1. The CDR3 is 16 residues long. J lost 1 base, V lost 3 bases, and 6 bases had no gene match. Germline V gene sequence: CDR1 SGHRS, CDR2 YFSETQ.

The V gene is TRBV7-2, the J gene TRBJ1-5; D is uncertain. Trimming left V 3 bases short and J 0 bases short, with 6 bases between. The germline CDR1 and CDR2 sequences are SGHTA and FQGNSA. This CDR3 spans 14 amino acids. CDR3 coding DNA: TGTGCCAGCAGCTTGGAACCTAGCAATCAGCCCCAGCATTTT. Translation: CASSLEPSNQPQHF.

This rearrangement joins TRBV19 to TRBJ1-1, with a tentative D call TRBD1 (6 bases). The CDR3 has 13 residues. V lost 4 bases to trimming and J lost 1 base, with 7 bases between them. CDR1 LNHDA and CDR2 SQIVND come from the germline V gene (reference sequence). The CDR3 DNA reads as TGTGCCAGTAGTAAGACAGGGAACACTGAAGCTTTCTTT. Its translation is CASSKTGNTEAFF. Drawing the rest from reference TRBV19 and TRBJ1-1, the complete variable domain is DGGITQSPKYLFRKEGQNVTLSCEQNLNHDAMYWYRQDPGQGLRLIYYSQIVNDFQKGDIAEGYSVSREKKESFPLTVTSAQKNPTAFYLCASSKTGNTEAFFGQGTRLTVV.

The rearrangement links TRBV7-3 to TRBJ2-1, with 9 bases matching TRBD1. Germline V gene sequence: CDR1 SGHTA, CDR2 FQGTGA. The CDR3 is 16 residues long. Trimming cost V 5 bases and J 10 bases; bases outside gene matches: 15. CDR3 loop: CASSQRGQGVYGEQFF. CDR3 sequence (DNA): TGTGCCAGCAGCCAGAGGGGACAGGGAGTATACGGCGAGCAGTTCTTC.